A selection of T cell receptor beta chains follows, all from one sample in a study of technical replicates of blood from a few donors. The data were produced by immunoSEQ multiplex PCR, yet TCRdb's version contains in-frame clones alone and is incomplete. The table lists some 63,000 clones, approximately 87% of them singletons. Sequences were obtained from PBMCs. The receptors were gathered from a human donor in good health. Some clones in this sample may be carry-over from other donors' samples. The CDR3 runs from the conserved cysteine through the conserved F or W. A D gene is named only where the DNA matches it firmly. Part of the rows lack a size; the others show once, few, many or a class for expanded clones.

d_call: TRBD1
v_call: TRBV6-5
j_call: TRBJ1-2
clone_size: -
cdr3_nt: TGTGCCAGCAGTTACACCCTTGGGACAGGGGGTTATGGCTACACCTTC
cdr3_aa: CASSYTLGTGGYGYTF

d_call: TRBD1
v_call: TRBV18
j_call: TRBJ1-5
clone_size: -
cdr3_nt: TGTGCCAGCTCACCAGACAGGGGGTATCAGCCCCAGCATTTT
cdr3_aa: CASSPDRGYQPQHF

d_call: -
v_call: TRBV11-2
j_call: TRBJ1-1
clone_size: few
cdr3_nt: TGTGCCACCGGACACTTGAACACTGAAGCTTTCTTT
cdr3_aa: CATGHLNTEAFF

d_call: -
v_call: TRBV29-1
j_call: TRBJ2-6
clone_size: -
cdr3_nt: TGCAGCGTCGTGGGTAGGGTAGGGGCTGGGGCCAACGTCCTGACTTTC
cdr3_aa: CSVVGRVGAGANVLTF

d_call: TRBD1
v_call: TRBV10-3
j_call: TRBJ2-1
clone_size: -
cdr3_nt: TGTGCCATCAGGGACAGGAACAATGAGCAGTTCTTC
cdr3_aa: CAIRDRNNEQFF

d_call: -
v_call: TRBV7-2
j_call: TRBJ2-3
clone_size: -
cdr3_nt: TGTGCCAGCAGCTTATACGTAGCGGCTAGCACAGATACGCAGTATTTT
cdr3_aa: CASSLYVAASTDTQYF

d_call: TRBD1
v_call: TRBV27
j_call: TRBJ1-1
clone_size: -
cdr3_nt: TGTGCCAGCACCTTCGGGACAGTAATGAACACTGAAGCTTTCTTT
cdr3_aa: CASTFGTVMNTEAFF

d_call: -
v_call: TRBV11-2
j_call: TRBJ2-5
clone_size: once
cdr3_nt: TGTGCCAGCAGCTTAGATCGAGGAGTTCAAGAGACCCAGTACTTC
cdr3_aa: CASSLDRGVQETQYF

d_call: -
v_call: TRBV27
j_call: TRBJ2-1
clone_size: -
cdr3_nt: TGTGCCAGCAGTTTTAGTGATGAGCAGTTCTTC
cdr3_aa: CASSFSDEQFF

d_call: -
v_call: TRBV6-1
j_call: TRBJ1-1
clone_size: -
cdr3_nt: TGTGCCAGCAGTACCACAGGAGCCACTGAAGCTTTCTTT
cdr3_aa: CASSTTGATEAFF

d_call: TRBD1
v_call: TRBV27
j_call: TRBJ1-4
clone_size: -
cdr3_nt: TGTGCCAGCAGTCCGCGGGACAGGGGGCGAATCTCAACTAATGAAAAACTGTTTTTT
cdr3_aa: CASSPRDRGRISTNEKLFF

d_call: -
v_call: TRBV2
j_call: TRBJ1-1
clone_size: -
cdr3_nt: TGTGCCAGCATCAGCAGCGCGGGGGGTGGCTCTGAAGCTTTCTTT
cdr3_aa: CASISSAGGGSEAFF

d_call: TRBD2
v_call: TRBV19
j_call: TRBJ2-7
clone_size: -
cdr3_nt: TGTGCCAGTAGTGCGGGGGGCGAGCAGTACTTC
cdr3_aa: CASSAGGEQYF

d_call: TRBD1
v_call: TRBV7-3
j_call: TRBJ2-2
clone_size: -
cdr3_nt: TGTGCCAGCACCGTGGGGACAGGGCCCACCGGGGAGCTGTTTTTT
cdr3_aa: CASTVGTGPTGELFF

d_call: -
v_call: TRBV7-3
j_call: TRBJ2-7
clone_size: -
cdr3_nt: TGTGCCAGCAGCTTGGGCGGGGTGGGGGAGCAGTACTTC
cdr3_aa: CASSLGGVGEQYF

d_call: -
v_call: TRBV20-1
j_call: TRBJ2-1
clone_size: -
cdr3_nt: TGCAGTGCCACGGGATACAATGAGCAGTTCTTC
cdr3_aa: CSATGYNEQFF

d_call: TRBD1
v_call: TRBV5-6
j_call: TRBJ1-5
clone_size: -
cdr3_nt: TGTGCCAGCACCAAGACAGGGTTTCGGTCGGGGCCCCAGCATTTT
cdr3_aa: CASTKTGFRSGPQHF

d_call: TRBD1
v_call: TRBV7-9
j_call: TRBJ1-2
clone_size: once
cdr3_nt: TGTGCCAGCAGCTTTAGTGGGGGACAGGCCAACTATGGCTACACCTTC
cdr3_aa: CASSFSGGQANYGYTF

d_call: -
v_call: TRBV5-1
j_call: TRBJ1-1
clone_size: -
cdr3_nt: TGCGCCAGCAGCTTGGATACGTCATTTAGCGCTGAAGCTTTCTTT
cdr3_aa: CASSLDTSFSAEAFF

d_call: -
v_call: TRBV6-5
j_call: TRBJ1-5
clone_size: -
cdr3_nt: TGTGCCAGCAGTTACTCCGACGGGAATCAGCCCCAGCATTTT
cdr3_aa: CASSYSDGNQPQHF

d_call: -
v_call: TRBV6-5
j_call: TRBJ2-5
clone_size: -
cdr3_nt: TGTGCCAGCAGTTTTTATGAGACCCAGTACTTC
cdr3_aa: CASSFYETQYF

d_call: -
v_call: TRBV5-8
j_call: TRBJ1-5
clone_size: once
cdr3_nt: TGTGCCAGCAGCTTGGAGGGGAATAGCAATCAGCCCCAGCATTTT
cdr3_aa: CASSLEGNSNQPQHF

d_call: -
v_call: TRBV29-1
j_call: TRBJ2-7
clone_size: -
cdr3_nt: TGCAGCGTTGGTATATCTGAGGGGGATTCCTACGAGCAGTACTTC
cdr3_aa: CSVGISEGDSYEQYF

d_call: -
v_call: TRBV19
j_call: TRBJ2-3
clone_size: -
cdr3_nt: TGTGCCTCCCAGGGGCCTTACACAGATACGCAGTATTTT
cdr3_aa: CASQGPYTDTQYF

d_call: -
v_call: TRBV7-6
j_call: TRBJ2-7
clone_size: -
cdr3_nt: TGTGCCAGCAGCTTAGCCCCAGCGTACGAGCAGTACTTC
cdr3_aa: CASSLAPAYEQYF

d_call: TRBD2
v_call: TRBV13
j_call: TRBJ2-4
clone_size: -
cdr3_nt: TGTGCCAGCAGCGATAGCGGGGGCGGCGGCAAAAACATTCAGTACTTC
cdr3_aa: CASSDSGGGGKNIQYF

d_call: -
v_call: TRBV7-9
j_call: TRBJ1-6
clone_size: -
cdr3_nt: TGTGCCAGCAGCCGAGACGGAGGTAATTCACCCCTCCACTTT
cdr3_aa: CASSRDGGNSPLHF

d_call: -
v_call: TRBV9
j_call: TRBJ1-3
clone_size: few
cdr3_nt: TGTGCCAGCAGCGTAGCGGTCCGGGACACCATATATTTT
cdr3_aa: CASSVAVRDTIYF

d_call: -
v_call: TRBV19
j_call: TRBJ2-1
clone_size: many
cdr3_nt: TGTGCCAGTAGTATACAAGCGGGGACAGGTGAGCAGTTCTTC
cdr3_aa: CASSIQAGTGEQFF

d_call: -
v_call: TRBV18
j_call: TRBJ2-3
clone_size: once
cdr3_nt: TGTGCCAGCTCACCGACAAATACAGGGAGAACAGATACGCAGTATTTT
cdr3_aa: CASSPTNTGRTDTQYF

d_call: TRBD2
v_call: TRBV6-6
j_call: TRBJ2-1
clone_size: -
cdr3_nt: TGTGCCAGCAGCTCCGGGACTAGCGGAAACAATGAGCAGTTCTTC
cdr3_aa: CASSSGTSGNNEQFF

d_call: -
v_call: TRBV4-3
j_call: TRBJ1-2
clone_size: -
cdr3_nt: TGCGCCAGCAGCCAAGATTCCAGGAACTATGGCTACACCTTC
cdr3_aa: CASSQDSRNYGYTF